A selection of T cell receptor beta chains follows, all from one sample in a study of T cell repertoires in cytomegalovirus infection. TCRdb reanalysed the reads using MiXCR and keeps one entry per CDR3 protein. The sample contains about 300,000 distinct CDR3 sequences, 9.6% of which appear only once. Sample: PBMCs. Source of these receptors: a human donor in good health (CMV status not recorded). Some clones in this sample may be carry-over from other donors' samples. The CDR3 runs from the conserved cysteine through the conserved F or W. The D gene is left open where the match is weak. Where a row states a size, it is once, few, many or the class of an expanded clone; other rows omit it.

V gene	J gene	clone size	D gene	CDR3 protein	CDR3 DNA
TRBV7-8	TRBJ2-1	many	TRBD2	CASSLGVRGGRGEQFF	TGTGCCAGCAGCTTAGGGGTCCGCGGGGGGAGGGGTGAGCAGTTCTTC
TRBV7-2	TRBJ1-5	many	TRBD1	CASSSIAQGPQPQHF	TGTGCCAGCAGTTCCATTGCACAGGGGCCTCAGCCCCAGCATTTT
TRBV6-1	TRBJ2-1	many	NA	CASSGQYNEQFF	TGTGCCAGCAGTGGACAGTACAATGAGCAGTTCTTC
TRBV7-9	TRBJ2-3	many	TRBD2	CAIQRGGQKDTQYF	TGTGCCATTCAGCGGGGGGGCCAGAAGGATACGCAGTATTTT
TRBV7-2	TRBJ2-1	many	TRBD2	CASSPRLSGGWSYNEQFF	TGTGCCAGCAGCCCCAGACTAAGCGGGGGGTGGTCCTACAATGAGCAGTTCTTC
TRBV7-6	TRBJ2-3	many	NA	CASSPGTGTDTQYF	TGTGCCAGCAGCCCCGGGACGGGCACAGATACGCAGTATTTT
TRBV6-6	TRBJ2-7	many	NA	CASSYSDSLENLSYEQYF	TGTGCCAGCAGTTACTCGGATTCGCTCGAAAATCTCTCCTACGAGCAGTACTTC
TRBV5-4	TRBJ2-3	NA	NA	CASSARLVDTQYF	TGTGCCAGCAGCGCCAGACTTGTAGATACGCAGTATTTT
TRBV6-5	TRBJ2-7	many	NA	CASSYSLRRGPYEQYF	TGTGCCAGCAGTTACTCATTGAGGCGGGGACCCTACGAGCAGTACTTC
TRBV30	TRBJ1-4	many	TRBD1	CAVLQGDGNEKLFF	TGTGCCGTCCTACAGGGGGACGGTAATGAAAAACTGTTTTTT
TRBV4-1	TRBJ1-1	many	TRBD1	CASKAVRQGVLMNTEAFF	TGCGCCAGCAAGGCAGTGAGACAGGGGGTCCTCATGAACACTGAAGCTTTCTTT
TRBV12-3/TRBV12-4	TRBJ1-2	many	TRBD1	CASSVNGQGGYGYTF	TGTGCCAGCAGTGTAAACGGACAGGGTGGCTATGGCTACACCTTC
TRBV5-5	TRBJ1-2	many	NA	CATDWGDNYGYTF	TGTGCCACCGATTGGGGGGATAACTATGGCTACACCTTC
TRBV20-1	TRBJ1-1	NA	NA	CSASVAGLNTEAFF	TGCAGTGCTAGCGTGGCAGGGCTGAACACTGAAGCTTTCTTT
TRBV7-2	TRBJ1-1	many	NA	CASSFQENTEAFF	TGTGCCAGCAGCTTCCAAGAGAACACTGAAGCTTTCTTT
TRBV7-9	TRBJ2-5	NA	NA	CASSLTLGLRETQYF	TGTGCCAGCAGCCTAACCTTGGGCCTCCGGGAGACCCAGTACTTC
TRBV12-3/TRBV12-4	TRBJ1-6	many	NA	CASSSTVNNSPLHF	TGTGCCAGCAGTTCGACAGTAAATAATTCACCCCTCCACTTT
TRBV3-1	TRBJ2-1	few	TRBD1	CASSPESGQLDEQFF	TGTGCCAGCAGCCCTGAGTCGGGACAGTTGGATGAGCAGTTCTTC
TRBV28	TRBJ2-1	NA	NA	CASSSRYGGNEQFF	TGTGCCAGTAGTAGTCGGTACGGTGGGAATGAGCAGTTCTTC
TRBV7-3	TRBJ1-6	many	NA	CASSLMGMNSPLHF	TGTGCCAGCAGCTTAATGGGAATGAATTCACCCCTCCACTTT
TRBV7-9	TRBJ2-5	many	NA	CASSSPVETQYF	TGTGCCAGCAGCTCCCCCGTGGAGACCCAGTACTTC
TRBV19	TRBJ2-2	NA	TRBD1	CASGLRDSYTGELFF	TGTGCCAGTGGACTCCGGGACAGTTACACCGGGGAGCTGTTTTTT
TRBV7-2	TRBJ2-2	many	NA	CASSSFNTGELFF	TGTGCCAGCAGCTCCTTTAACACCGGGGAGCTGTTTTTT
TRBV20-1	TRBJ1-2	many	NA	CSASTGIGQYGYTF	TGCAGTGCTTCCACAGGAATTGGACAATATGGCTACACCTTC
TRBV29-1	TRBJ1-2	NA	NA	CSVAPINYGYTF	TGCAGCGTTGCCCCGATTAACTATGGCTACACCTTC
TRBV20-1	TRBJ1-1	many	NA	CSARDRYTEAFF	TGCAGTGCTAGAGATCGATACACTGAAGCTTTCTTT
TRBV14	TRBJ2-1	NA	NA	CASSQPGEGSYNEQFF	TGTGCCAGCAGCCAACCAGGGGAGGGGTCCTACAATGAGCAGTTCTTC
TRBV23-1	TRBJ1-5	many	NA	CARPPWGRDSNQPQHF	TGCGCCAGGCCACCTTGGGGGCGGGATAGCAATCAGCCCCAGCATTTT
TRBV6-1	TRBJ2-1	NA	NA	CASSEGQGRSNEQFF	TGTGCCAGCAGTGAAGGGCAGGGGAGGTCCAATGAGCAGTTCTTC
TRBV7-2	TRBJ1-6	many	NA	CASSLVGPTSSYNSPLHF	TGTGCCAGCAGCTTAGTGGGACCTACGAGCTCCTATAATTCACCCCTCCACTTT
TRBV4-3	TRBJ2-5	NA	TRBD1	CASSQTDRARTQYF	TGCGCCAGCAGCCAAACGGACAGGGCTAGGACCCAGTACTTC
TRBV6-1	TRBJ2-1	many	TRBD1	CASSMDRVNEQFF	TGTGCCAGCAGCATGGACAGGGTCAATGAGCAGTTCTTC
TRBV20-1	TRBJ2-2	NA	NA	CSARDSARNTGELFF	TGCAGTGCTAGAGATTCGGCGAGAAACACCGGGGAGCTGTTTTTT
TRBV28	TRBJ2-1	many	NA	CATSDDGGFYNEQFF	TGTGCCACCTCGGACGACGGCGGCTTCTACAATGAGCAGTTCTTC
TRBV20-1	TRBJ1-1	few	NA	CSARDGAGPEAFF	TGCAGTGCTAGAGATGGTGCAGGCCCTGAAGCTTTCTTT
TRBV20-1	TRBJ2-5	many	TRBD2	CSARSDWEGQYF	TGCAGTGCTAGATCGGACTGGGAGGGCCAGTACTTC
TRBV25-1	TRBJ1-3	few	NA	CASSEFEGKRSGNTIYF	TGTGCCAGCAGTGAATTTGAGGGCAAGCGCTCTGGAAACACCATATATTTT
TRBV7-2	TRBJ1-6	many	TRBD1	CASRSTGGMNSPLHF	TGTGCCAGCAGATCTACAGGGGGGATGAATTCACCCCTCCACTTT
TRBV7-2	TRBJ1-5	many	TRBD1	CASSPEDRGQPQHF	TGTGCCAGCAGCCCAGAGGACAGGGGGCAGCCCCAGCATTTT
TRBV5-8	TRBJ2-7	many	NA	CASSLDAGSTYEQYF	TGTGCCAGCAGCTTGGATGCGGGAAGCACCTACGAGCAGTACTTC
TRBV6-6	TRBJ2-2	many	NA	CASSTVAANTGELFF	TGTGCCAGCAGTACCGTCGCCGCGAACACCGGGGAGCTGTTTTTT
TRBV12-3/TRBV12-4	TRBJ2-7	many	TRBD2	CASSWGGYEQYF	TGTGCCAGCAGTTGGGGGGGGTACGAGCAGTACTTC
TRBV27	TRBJ1-5	many	TRBD1	CASSLIGTVSNQPQHF	TGTGCCAGCAGTTTGATAGGGACAGTTAGCAATCAGCCCCAGCATTTT
TRBV6-2/TRBV6-3	TRBJ1-5	NA	NA	CASSYSLIPQHF	TGTGCCAGCAGTTACTCTTTGATACCCCAGCATTTT
TRBV6-1	TRBJ1-2	many	NA	CASSPRLSGYGYTF	TGTGCCAGCAGTCCCCGGCTGTCCGGCTATGGCTACACCTTC
TRBV19	TRBJ1-4	few	NA	CASSSRQEWNEKLFF	TGTGCCAGTAGTTCCCGACAGGAGTGGAATGAAAAACTGTTTTTT
TRBV24-1	TRBJ2-1	NA	NA	CATSALWGEEINEQFF	TGTGCCACCAGTGCCTTGTGGGGGGAAGAGATCAATGAGCAGTTCTTC
TRBV2	TRBJ2-2	few	NA	CASMTGQANTGELFF	TGTGCCAGCATGACAGGACAAGCGAACACCGGGGAGCTGTTTTTT
TRBV20-1	TRBJ2-5	NA	NA	CSARGGVLQETQYF	TGCAGTGCTAGAGGAGGAGTGCTACAAGAGACCCAGTACTTC
TRBV6-2/TRBV6-3	TRBJ1-4	few	NA	CASSYARQDRNEKLFF	TGTGCCAGCAGTTACGCACGACAGGATAGAAATGAAAAACTGTTTTTT
TRBV20-1	TRBJ2-1	NA	TRBD2	CSARDRGRLAGGYNEQFF	TGCAGTGCTAGAGATAGGGGGCGACTAGCGGGGGGCTACAATGAGCAGTTCTTC